This is a list of T cell receptor beta chains from one sample in a study of blood T cells in healthy people across ages. TCRdb reprocessed the 5' RACE reads with MiXCR, giving one entry per CDR3 protein. Of 1.5 million to 2 million distinct CDR3 sequences listed, 25% to 30% are singletons. The specimen sequenced was blood. Receptors were obtained from a woman between 25 and 40 years old in good health. The conserved cysteine and the conserved F or W are not part of the CDR3 here. Fields, in order: V gene, J gene, CDR3 protein.

TRBV7-2	TRBJ2-1	ASSSTWTPIWF
TRBV20-1	TRBJ2-1	SARVAAGEAYNEQF
TRBV7-9	TRBJ1-5	ASSLAETQH
TRBV12-3/TRBV12-4	TRBJ2-1	ASSWGGTSPSEQF
TRBV11-2	TRBJ2-3	ASSLLLAGGSTDTQY
TRBV27	TRBJ2-5	ASSQGTGGEGETQY
TRBV28	TRBJ2-5	ASSNPGEGKTQY
TRBV12-3/TRBV12-4	NA	ASSASWGDEQY
TRBV5-1	TRBJ1-6	SSSLEGVDSPLH
TRBV5-6	TRBJ2-7	ASITDGIHRAYEQY
TRBV24-1	TRBJ2-4	ATSDSARVGNEQY
TRBV6-5	TRBJ2-1	ASSSPGRGDIQF
TRBV14	TRBJ2-7	ASSHREYEQY
TRBV10-3	TRBJ2-1	AISDAGGSFDGQF
TRBV12-3/TRBV12-4	TRBJ2-5	ASSSQGAEETQY
TRBV2	TRBJ2-3	ASSEVGTSTDTQY
TRBV28	TRBJ2-6	ASSSGQGRTGANVLT
TRBV6-1	TRBJ1-2	ASRRDVNYGYT
TRBV18	TRBJ1-3	ASSPQKYGNTIY
TRBV2	TRBJ2-5	ANIFGLVGKETQY
TRBV7-2	TRBJ2-7	ASSFSATYEQY
TRBV5-1	TRBJ2-4	ASSLDPGMGDIQY
TRBV7-2	TRBJ1-2	ASGLQPGQGSYGYT
TRBV6-5	TRBJ2-7	ASSTFDTGDYEQY
TRBV6-5	TRBJ2-4	ASSYRGTPSEGAKNIQY
TRBV7-9	TRBJ2-7	ASSLNSGRLSEQY
TRBV2	NA	ASGSSRETQY
TRBV20-1	TRBJ1-2	SADAGAGGYT
TRBV20-1	TRBJ2-7	SAGGTDAYEQY
TRBV7-2	TRBJ2-7	ASSLLWPSEQY
TRBV10-3	TRBJ2-1	AISERGEYNEQF
TRBV5-1	TRBJ2-4	ASSPEIRDFKNIQY
TRBV7-2	TRBJ2-7	ASSLEGLSYEQY
TRBV5-1	TRBJ2-7	ASSLVQSPYEQY
TRBV23-1	NA	ASSPVLPGQVAHEQY
TRBV6-5	TRBJ1-5	ASSPLAGVNQPQH
TRBV2	TRBJ1-4	ASNPGAGHEKLF
TRBV20-1	TRBJ1-5	SARGGSNQPQH
TRBV24-1	TRBJ1-1	ATSGYTGGRTEAF
TRBV4-1	TRBJ1-4	ASSRDRVLF
TRBV7-2	TRBJ2-3	ASSSVFSDTQY
TRBV5-1	TRBJ2-7	ASSFGYDSGEQY
TRBV7-2	TRBJ2-7	ASTFSSGPYSYEQY
TRBV12-3/TRBV12-4	TRBJ2-3	ASSFGRSTDTEY
TRBV28	TRBJ1-1	ASSLGVAEAF
TRBV5-5	TRBJ1-1	ASSPQTQMNTEAF
TRBV3-1	NA	ASSQDSQAWEQY
TRBV7-4	TRBJ1-4	ASSQGCGGEKLF